Presented here are 15 T cell receptor beta chains from one specimen sequenced in a study of cytomegalovirus exposure and HLA in healthy donors. PCR employed 60 Vbeta and 13 Jbeta primers. Generated by immunoSEQ multiplex PCR, the TCRdb table keeps only in-frame clones and is missing some. Counted here are fewer than 200,000 clones, roughly 76% occurring once; the ten biggest clones make up roughly 13%. Source material: PBMCs. Source of these receptors: a woman between 45 and 65 years old in good health and CMV-seronegative.

The chain employs TRBV5-4 and TRBJ1-1, with TRBD1 matching over 9 bases. There are 14 residues in the CDR3. Per the germline V gene, CDR1 is SGHNT and CDR2 is YYREEE (reference sequence). Trimming cost V 2 bases and J 7 bases; bases outside gene matches: 6. This CDR3 is CASSLLQGAGEAFF. The CDR3, as DNA: TGTGCCAGCAGCTTACTACAGGGGGCAGGTGAAGCTTTCTTT.

The V and J genes are TRBV6-1 and TRBJ1-1, with 10 bases lining up with TRBD1. Germline V CDR1 and CDR2: MNHNS, SASEGT. V lost 10 bases to trimming and J lost 4 bases; unmatched junction nucleotides: 6. The length of the CDR3 is 13 residues. The CDR3 sequence is CATRTGGTTEAFF. Here the CDR3 DNA reads TGTGCCACAAGGACAGGGGGAACCACTGAAGCTTTCTTT.

J is TRBJ1-2 and V is TRBV7-9; D may be TRBD1 (5 bases). Germline V CDR1 and CDR2: SEHNR, FQNEAQ (reference sequence). Between the trimmed V and J ends, which lost 0 bases and 4 bases, there was a span of 9 bases. CDR3 length equals 14 residues. In nucleotides, the CDR3 is TGTGCCAGCAGCTTAGCGCTCAGGGTCTATGGCTACACCTTC. Its translation is CASSLALRVYGYTF.

The chain employs TRBV27 and TRBJ2-7; 11 bases map to TRBD2. This CDR3 has 15 residues. CDR1 MNHEY and CDR2 SMNVEV come from the germline V gene (reference sequence). J was trimmed by 2 bases and V by 5 bases; bases with no gene match: 5. CDR3 nucleotides: TGTGCCAGCAGTATTAGCGGGAGGGGAGCCTACGAGCAGTACTTC. Amino acid sequence: CASSISGRGAYEQYF.

The chain joins TRBV28 to TRBJ2-5; the match to TRBD2 covers 10 bases. The DNA matches TRBJ2-7 better at its end, which makes the J call doubtful. There are 15 residues in the CDR3. Germline V gene lookup returns CDR1 MDHEN and CDR2 SYDVKM. The CDR3 protein is CASSPSLAGLYEQYF. The CDR3 region has the DNA TGTGCCAGCAGCCCCTCACTAGCGGGATTATACGAGCAGTACTTC.

The V and J genes are TRBV28 and TRBJ1-3; D may be TRBD1 (5 bases). Trimming took 7 bases from V and 4 from J, leaving 17 bases between them. CDR1 and CDR2 from the germline V gene are MDHEN and SYDVKM. The CDR3 loop spans 15 amino acids. In DNA, the CDR3 is TGTGCCAGCACCCCACAGGCAGGCGGAGGAAACACCATATATTTT. This translates into CASTPQAGGGNTIYF. Variable domain in full (rest from reference TRBV28 and TRBJ1-3): DVKVTQSSRYLVKRTGEKVFLECVQDMDHENMFWYRQDPGLGLRLIYFSYDVKMKEKGDIPEGYSVSREKKERFSLILESASTNQTSMYLCASTPQAGGGNTIYFGEGSWLTVV.

This chain joins TRBV2 and TRBJ1-1; D perhaps matches TRBD1 (5 bases). Looked up from germline, CDR1 is SNHLY and CDR2 is FYNNEI. Trimming took 5 bases from V and 3 from J, leaving 13 bases between them. The CDR3 length is 14 residues. This chain's CDR3 is CASSSGRLDTEAFF. The DNA of the CDR3 is TGTGCCAGCAGTTCAGGGCGGTTGGACACTGAAGCTTTCTTT.

The rearrangement uses TRBV11-2 and TRBJ2-5, with 10 bases that match TRBD2. V was pared by 2 bases and J by 4 bases, with 7 bases of the junction left unmatched. Germline loops: CDR1 SGHAT, CDR2 FQNNGV. The CDR3 length is 16 residues. CDR3 nucleotides: TGTGCCAGCAGCTTAATCGGAGCGGGAGGGGCAGAGACCCAGTACTTC. This encodes CASSLIGAGGAETQYF.

The chain links TRBV5-6 to TRBJ2-7; D perhaps matches TRBD2 (5 bases). The CDR3 length is 15 residues. Germline V CDR1 and CDR2: SGHDT, YYEEEE. V lost 4 bases and J lost 1, with 15 bases in between. The CDR3 region is CASSLDPSGSYEQYF. The CDR3 bases are TGTGCCAGCAGCCTAGACCCATCGGGATCCTACGAGCAGTACTTC.

The chain joins TRBV9 to TRBJ2-3; the D is unclear. The CDR3 has 11 residues. V gave up 3 bases and J gave up 5 bases, with 4 bases separating them. Germline V gene sequence: CDR1 SGDLS, CDR2 YYNGEE. As DNA, the CDR3 is TGTGCCAGCAGCGCGGGAGATACGCAGTATTTT. It codes for CASSAGDTQYF. The variable domain in full, completed from reference TRBV9 and TRBJ2-3, reads DSGVTQTPKHLITATGQRVTLRCSPRSGDLSVYWYQQSLDQGLQFLIQYYNGEERAKGNILERFSAQQFPDLHSELNLSSLELGDSALYFCASSAGDTQYFGPGTRLTVL.

The rearrangement links TRBV6-1 to TRBJ2-7; D is possibly TRBD1 (5 bases). Trimming took off 5 bases at V and 2 bases at J, with 16 bases between the two ends. In germline, CDR1 is MNHNS, CDR2 SASEGT. The CDR3 loop spans 15 amino acids. The CDR3 DNA reads as TGTGCCAGCAGTTTGTTCAGGGATCTTCCCTACGAGCAGTACTTC. This translates into CASSLFRDLPYEQYF.

The chain has TRBV5-5 and TRBJ1-1; D unresolved. V was clipped by 1 base and J by 2 bases, with 6 bases between them. The CDR3 has 13 amino acids. From germline, CDR1 is SGHKS and CDR2 YYEKEE (reference sequence). The CDR3 DNA sequence: TGTGCCAGCAGCTTGCAGTCCAACACTGAAGCTTTCTTT. Translation: CASSLQSNTEAFF. Full variable domain (remainder filled in from reference TRBV5-5 and TRBJ1-1): DAGVTQSPTHLIKTRGQQVTLRCSPISGHKSVSWYQQVLGQGPQFIFQYYEKEERGRGNFPDRFSARQFPNYSSELNVNALLLGDSALYLCASSLQSNTEAFFGQGTRLTVV.

The chain couples TRBV5-1 to TRBJ1-3; tentatively, D is TRBD1 (6 bases). Germline-derived CDR1 and CDR2 are SGHRS and YFSETQ. Trimming left V 5 bases short and J 2 bases short, with 11 bases between. This CDR3 contains 14 residues. The CDR3 loop reads CASSAQGPGNTIYF. In DNA form, the CDR3 reads TGCGCCAGCAGTGCACAGGGACCTGGAAACACCATATATTTT.

This rearrangement joins TRBV7-9 to TRBJ2-5, with D possibly TRBD1 on 5 matching bases. In germline, CDR1 is SEHNR, CDR2 FQNEAQ (reference sequence). The CDR3 is 14 amino acids. Deletions cut 3 bases from V and 5 bases from J, with 13 bases between. CDR3: CASSFHHSGETQYF. In nucleotides, the CDR3 is TGTGCCAGCAGCTTTCACCATTCAGGGGAGACCCAGTACTTC.

This rearrangement joins TRBV6-6 to TRBJ2-2; 12 bases map to TRBD2. Germline CDR1 MNHNY, CDR2 SVGAGI (reference sequence). This CDR3 is built from 14 residues. V dropped 10 bases and J dropped 8; count of bases not matched to a gene: 8. The CDR3 reads CATQTSGSGGELFF. The CDR3 nucleotides read TGTGCCACTCAGACTAGCGGGAGTGGGGGGGAGCTGTTTTTT.